This TCR beta chain was recorded in a study of spatial heterogeneity in lung cancer. This clonotype rates as medium-sized. Its antigen is not known. The study, taken as a whole, reports: Ubiquitous and regional expanded TCR counts correlated with ubiquitous and regional nonsynonymous mutations, respectively. Sequencing reached an estimated coverage of tumor T cells that was only roughly 7% for alpha chains and roughly 12% for beta chains. Mutation counts in tumors were tracked by counts of expanded intratumoral alpha and beta TCRs.

V was clipped by 4 bases and J by 3 bases; unmatched bases: 3. CDR3 size: 14 residues. Germline values: CDR1 MDHEN, CDR2 SYDVKM. In TCRdb, the 5' RACE reads were re-called with MiXCR into one record per CDR3 protein. The sample carries 12,000 or so distinct CDR3 sequences, roughly 14% recorded once. The time point is: sample taken at primary tumor resection. Samples were donated by 72 untreated early-stage non-small cell lung cancer patients. Unsorted tumor, nontumor lung tissue or cryopreserved PBMC supplied the whole RNA. V and J are TRBV28 and TRBJ2-7; 10 bases fit TRBD1. This clonotype originated in a male donor with early-stage non-small cell lung cancer. Source: lung tumor tissue, taken at surgery. In DNA form, the CDR3 reads TGTGCCAGCAGTTCTGGGACAGGGGACTACGAGCAGTACTTC. It is translated as CASSSGTGDYEQYF. The complete variable domain, with remaining parts taken from reference TRBV28 and TRBJ2-7, reads DVKVTQSSRYLVKRTGEKVFLECVQDMDHENMFWYRQDPGLGLRLIYFSYDVKMKEKGDIPEGYSVSREKKERFSLILESASTNQTSMYLCASSSGTGDYEQYFGPGTRLTVT.